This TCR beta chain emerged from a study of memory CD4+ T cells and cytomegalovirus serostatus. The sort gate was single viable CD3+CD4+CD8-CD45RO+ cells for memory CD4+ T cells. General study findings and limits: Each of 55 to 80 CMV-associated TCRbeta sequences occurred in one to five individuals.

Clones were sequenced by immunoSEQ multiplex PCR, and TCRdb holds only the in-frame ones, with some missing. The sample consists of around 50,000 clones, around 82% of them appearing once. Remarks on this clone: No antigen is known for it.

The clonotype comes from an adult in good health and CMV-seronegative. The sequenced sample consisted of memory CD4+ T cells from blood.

The CDR3 nucleotides read TGTGCCAGCAGCCCGGCGGGGGGTTGGTCCTACGAGCAGTACTTC. Amino acids: CASSPAGGWSYEQYF. J is TRBJ2-7 and V is TRBV5-6, with 8 nucleotides matching TRBD2. V shed 4 bases and J 1 base; nucleotides not matched to a gene: 7. Per germline, CDR1 SGHDT and CDR2 YYEEEE. The CDR3 length is 15 residues.